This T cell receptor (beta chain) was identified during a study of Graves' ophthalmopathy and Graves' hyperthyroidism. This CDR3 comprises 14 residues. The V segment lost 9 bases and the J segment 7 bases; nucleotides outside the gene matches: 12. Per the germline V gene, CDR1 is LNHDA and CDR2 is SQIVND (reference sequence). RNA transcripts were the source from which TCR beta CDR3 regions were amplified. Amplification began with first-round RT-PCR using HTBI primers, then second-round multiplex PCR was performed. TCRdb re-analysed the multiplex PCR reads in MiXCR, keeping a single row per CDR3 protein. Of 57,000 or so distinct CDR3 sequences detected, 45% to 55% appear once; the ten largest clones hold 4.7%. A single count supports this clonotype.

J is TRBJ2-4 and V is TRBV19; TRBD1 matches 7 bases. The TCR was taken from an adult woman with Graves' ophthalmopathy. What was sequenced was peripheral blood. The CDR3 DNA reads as TGTGCCAGACCGATTGGACAGGCAATGAACATTCAGTACTTC. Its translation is CARPIGQAMNIQYF.